This T cell receptor beta chain was sequenced during a study of early T cells in non-severe SARS-CoV-2 infection. This clonotype has ten or more counts. The V end lost 3 bases, the J end lost 0 bases, and 13 bases lay between the germline ends. The CDR3 covers 16 residues. The V gene's germline CDR1 is KGHSH and CDR2 LQKENI. Each CDR3 protein is one row after TCRdb ran MiXCR on the 5' RACE reads. The table has under 85,000 distinct CDR3 sequences, 13% seen once; the top ten hold approximately 5.5%. This TCR was sampled from an adult who was a healthcare worker with PCR-confirmed SARS-CoV-2 infection or an uninfected control (not recorded which). The rearrangement uses TRBV18 and TRBJ2-3; TRBD2 is a possible D gene (5 bases). The material sequenced was whole blood. The CDR3, as DNA: TGTGCCAGCTCACCGATCCACCCGGGGAGCACAGATACGCAGTATTTT. This sequence encodes CASSPIHPGSTDTQYF.